This record covers a single T cell receptor beta chain. The antigen is unknown. cDNA carried unique molecular identifiers, and a universal primer site was added by template switching. TCRdb used MiXCR to reprocess the 5' RACE reads, holding one entry per CDR3 protein. The data show around 530,000 distinct CDR3 sequences, about 15% seen once. Germline V gene data show CDR1 as SGHAT and CDR2 as FQNNGV. Trimming left V 5 bases short and J 4 bases short, with 14 bases between. The CDR3 loop spans 15 amino acids. These data originate in a study of identical twins. Donors uniformly comprised healthy Caucasians. Broader study findings: Carriage of fewer insertions was seen in abundant cord blood beta clonotypes, whereas memory repertoires showed none. The study found excess low generation probability among twin-shared out-of-frame alpha sequences.

This sample was shared with a second study, whose subject was yellow fever vaccine responses in identical twins.

This clonotype was obtained from a woman between 18 and 30 years old in good health. What was sequenced was CD4+ T cells sorted from blood. The chain couples TRBV11-2 to TRBJ2-2, with TRBD2 as a possible D gene (7 bases). CDR3 coding DNA: TGTGCCAGCAGCCAAGGGGGGGGCTTCACCGGGGAGCTGTTTTTT. It yields the protein CASSQGGGFTGELFF. Supplemented by reference TRBV11-2 and TRBJ2-2, the full variable domain reads EAGVAQSPRYKIIEKRQSVAFWCNPISGHATLYWYQQILGQGPKLLIQFQNNGVVDDSQLPKDRFSAERLKGVDSTLKIQPAKLEDSAVYLCASSQGGGFTGELFFGEGSRLTVL.